This TCR beta chain was profiled in a study of Ad26.COV2.S vaccination and SARS-CoV-2 variants. The repertoire was sequenced with immunoSEQ multiplex PCR; TCRdb's copy has only in-frame clones and lacks some. The sample lists about 370,000 clones, 75% to 90% occurring once. Stated treatment: 15 to 20 received Ad26.COV2.S at low or high dose, single or two shots; five or six received placebo; per-sample allocation not given. Sampling took place 63 days after the first vaccine or placebo injection. CDR3 length equals 13 residues. Trimming left V 3 bases short and J 0 bases short, with 6 bases between. The germline V gene has CDR1 SGDLS and CDR2 YYNGEE.

This specimen was peripheral blood, taken in a trial of Ad26.COV2.S vaccine versus placebo. The receptor comes from a person between 18 and 65 years old who received the Ad26.COV2.S COVID-19 vaccine or a placebo. J is TRBJ1-1 and V is TRBV9, with D uncertain. In nucleotides, the CDR3 is TGTGCCAGCAGCGAGCGACTGAACACTGAAGCTTTCTTT. It specifies CASSERLNTEAFF.